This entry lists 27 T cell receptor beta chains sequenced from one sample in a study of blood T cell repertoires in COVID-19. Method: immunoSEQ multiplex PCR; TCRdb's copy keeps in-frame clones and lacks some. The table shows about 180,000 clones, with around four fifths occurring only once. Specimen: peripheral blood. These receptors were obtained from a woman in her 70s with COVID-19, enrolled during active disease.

The CDR3 DNA follows: TGTGCCAGCAGCGTAGGACTAGCGGGAATCTCTGAGCAGTTCTTC. Its translation is CASSVGLAGISEQFF. The rearrangement uses TRBV9 and TRBJ2-1, with 11 nucleotides matching TRBD2. The trim removed 0 bases at V and 9 bases at J, leaving 5 bases unmatched. Germline V lookup: CDR1 SGDLS, CDR2 YYNGEE. The CDR3 contains 15 residues.

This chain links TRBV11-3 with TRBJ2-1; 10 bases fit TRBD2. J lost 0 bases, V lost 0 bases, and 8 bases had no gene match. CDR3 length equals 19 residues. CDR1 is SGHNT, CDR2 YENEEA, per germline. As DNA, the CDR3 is TGTGCCAGCAGCTTAGATCCCGGACTAGCGGTAAGCTCCTACAATGAGCAGTTCTTC. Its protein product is CASSLDPGLAVSSYNEQFF.

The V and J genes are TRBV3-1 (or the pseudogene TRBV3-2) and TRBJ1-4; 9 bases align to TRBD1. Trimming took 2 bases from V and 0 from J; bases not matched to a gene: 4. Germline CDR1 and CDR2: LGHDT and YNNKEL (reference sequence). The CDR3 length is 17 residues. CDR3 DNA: TGTGCCAGCAGCCAATACGACAGGGGGGCAACTAATGAAAAACTGTTTTTT. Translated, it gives CASSQYDRGATNEKLFF.

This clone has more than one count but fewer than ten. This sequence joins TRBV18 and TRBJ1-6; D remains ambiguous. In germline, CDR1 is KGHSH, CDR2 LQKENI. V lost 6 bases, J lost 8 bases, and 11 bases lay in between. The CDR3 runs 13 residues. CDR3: CASSSQNDSPLHF. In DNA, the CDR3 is TGTGCCAGCTCTTCACAGAACGATTCACCCCTCCACTTT.

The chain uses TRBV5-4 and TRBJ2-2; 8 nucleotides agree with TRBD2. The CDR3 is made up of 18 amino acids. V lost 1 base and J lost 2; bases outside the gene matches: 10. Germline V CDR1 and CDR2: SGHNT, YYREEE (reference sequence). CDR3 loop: CASSLTLSTSGNTGELFF. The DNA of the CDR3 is TGTGCCAGCAGCTTGACTCTCAGTACTAGCGGCAACACCGGGGAGCTGTTTTTT.

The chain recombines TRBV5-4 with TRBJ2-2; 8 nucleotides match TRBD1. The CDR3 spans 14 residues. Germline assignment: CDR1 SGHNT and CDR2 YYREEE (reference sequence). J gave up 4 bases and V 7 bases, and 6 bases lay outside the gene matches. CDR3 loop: CASGRTGSTGELFF. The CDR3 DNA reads TGTGCCAGCGGACGGACAGGGAGCACCGGGGAGCTGTTTTTT.

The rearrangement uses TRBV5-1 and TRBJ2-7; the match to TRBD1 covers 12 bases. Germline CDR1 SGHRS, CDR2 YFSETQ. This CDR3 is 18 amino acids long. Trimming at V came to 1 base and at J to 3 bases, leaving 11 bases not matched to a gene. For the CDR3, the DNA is TGCGCCAGCAGCTTGAAAAGGGACAGGGGGCAGTCGGGCTACGAGCAGTACTTC. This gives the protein CASSLKRDRGQSGYEQYF.

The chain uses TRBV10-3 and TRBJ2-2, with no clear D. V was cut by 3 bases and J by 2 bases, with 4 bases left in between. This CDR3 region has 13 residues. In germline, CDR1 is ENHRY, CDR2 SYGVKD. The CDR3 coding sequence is TGTGCCATCAGTGACAGAAACACCGGGGAGCTGTTTTTT. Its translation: CAISDRNTGELFF.

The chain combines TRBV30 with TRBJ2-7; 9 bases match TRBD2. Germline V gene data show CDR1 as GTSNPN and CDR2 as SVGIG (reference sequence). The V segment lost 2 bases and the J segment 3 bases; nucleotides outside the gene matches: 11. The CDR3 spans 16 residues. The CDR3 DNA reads TGTGCCTGGAGTAAACTAGCGGGCCATCACGACTACGAGCAGTACTTC. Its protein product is CAWSKLAGHHDYEQYF.

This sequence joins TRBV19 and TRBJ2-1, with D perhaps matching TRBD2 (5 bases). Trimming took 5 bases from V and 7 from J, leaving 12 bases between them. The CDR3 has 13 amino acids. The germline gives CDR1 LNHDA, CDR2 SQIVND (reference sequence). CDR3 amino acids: CASSPRRENEQFF. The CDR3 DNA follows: TGTGCCAGTAGTCCCAGACGGGAAAATGAGCAGTTCTTC.

The CDR3 spells CASSLVYQGNEQFF. CDR3 sequence (DNA): TGTGCCAGCAGCTTAGTATACCAGGGGAATGAGCAGTTCTTC. This sequence joins TRBV11-2 and TRBJ2-1; D is possibly TRBD1 (6 bases). The CDR3 has 14 residues. V was trimmed by 1 base and J by 7 bases, leaving 11 bases between them. Germline CDR1 is SGHAT and CDR2 is FQNNGV.

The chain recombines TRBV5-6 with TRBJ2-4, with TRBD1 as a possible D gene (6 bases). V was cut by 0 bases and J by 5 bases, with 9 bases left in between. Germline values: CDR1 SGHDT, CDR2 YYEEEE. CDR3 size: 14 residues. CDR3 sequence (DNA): TGTGCCAGCAGCTTGGCAGGGGCCCAAAACATTCAGTACTTC. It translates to CASSLAGAQNIQYF.

CDR3 protein: CASSPGKGSNQPQHF. DNA for the CDR3: TGTGCCAGCAGTCCAGGGAAAGGGAGCAATCAGCCCCAGCATTTT. The rearrangement uses TRBV27 and TRBJ1-5; tentatively, D is TRBD1 (5 bases). V gave up 5 bases and J gave up 1 base, with 12 bases separating them. Germline-derived CDR1 and CDR2 are MNHEY and SMNVEV (reference sequence). The CDR3 runs 15 residues.

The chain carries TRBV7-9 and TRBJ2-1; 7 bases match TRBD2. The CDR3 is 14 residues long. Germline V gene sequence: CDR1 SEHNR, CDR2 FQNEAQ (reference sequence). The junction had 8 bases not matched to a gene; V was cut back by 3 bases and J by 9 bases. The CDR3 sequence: CASSFRGGSGEQFF. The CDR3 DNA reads TGTGCCAGCAGCTTTAGGGGCGGGAGCGGTGAGCAGTTCTTC.

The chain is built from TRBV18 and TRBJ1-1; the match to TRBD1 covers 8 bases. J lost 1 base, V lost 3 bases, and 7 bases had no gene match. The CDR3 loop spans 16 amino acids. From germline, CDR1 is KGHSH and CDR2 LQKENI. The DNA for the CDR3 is TGTGCCAGCTCACCCTCCCGGGACAGGCCGAACACTGAAGCTTTCTTT. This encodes CASSPSRDRPNTEAFF.

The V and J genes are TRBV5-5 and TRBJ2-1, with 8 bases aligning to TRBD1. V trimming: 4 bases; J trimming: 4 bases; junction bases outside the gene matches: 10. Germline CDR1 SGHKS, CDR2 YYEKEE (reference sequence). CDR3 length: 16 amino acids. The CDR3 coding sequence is TGTGCCAGCAGCGACGGGACAGGCCCCCCATACAATGAGCAGTTCTTC. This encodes CASSDGTGPPYNEQFF.

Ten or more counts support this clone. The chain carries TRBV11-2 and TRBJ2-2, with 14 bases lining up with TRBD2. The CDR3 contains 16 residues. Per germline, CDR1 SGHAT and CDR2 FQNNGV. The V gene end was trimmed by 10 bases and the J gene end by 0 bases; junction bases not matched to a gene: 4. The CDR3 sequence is CATTTSGRANTGELFF. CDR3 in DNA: TGTGCCACCACGACTAGCGGGAGGGCGAACACCGGGGAGCTGTTTTTT.

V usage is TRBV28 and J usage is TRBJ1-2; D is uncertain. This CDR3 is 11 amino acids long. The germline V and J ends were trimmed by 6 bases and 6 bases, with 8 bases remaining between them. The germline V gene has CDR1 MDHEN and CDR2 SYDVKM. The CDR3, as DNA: TGTGCCAGCAGATGGAGAGATGGCTACACCTTC. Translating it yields CASRWRDGYTF.

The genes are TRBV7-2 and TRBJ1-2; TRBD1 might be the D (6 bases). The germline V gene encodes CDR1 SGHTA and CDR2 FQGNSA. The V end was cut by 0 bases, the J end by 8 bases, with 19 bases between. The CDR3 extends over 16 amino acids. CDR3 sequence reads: CASSLATLLQGGGYTF. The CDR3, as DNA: TGTGCCAGCAGCTTAGCGACCCTTCTACAGGGCGGCGGCTACACCTTC.

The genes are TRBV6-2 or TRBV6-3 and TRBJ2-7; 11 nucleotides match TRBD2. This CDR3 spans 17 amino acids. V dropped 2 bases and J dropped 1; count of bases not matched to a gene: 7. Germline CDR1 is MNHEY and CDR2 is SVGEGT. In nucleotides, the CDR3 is TGTGCCAGCAGTTACCGCCGACTAGCGGGGCTATCCTACGAGCAGTACTTC. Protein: CASSYRRLAGLSYEQYF.

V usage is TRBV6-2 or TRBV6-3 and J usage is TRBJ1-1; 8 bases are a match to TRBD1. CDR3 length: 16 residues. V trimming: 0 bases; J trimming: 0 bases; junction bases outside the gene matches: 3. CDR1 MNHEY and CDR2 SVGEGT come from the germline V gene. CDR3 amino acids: CASSYSNRGLNTEAFF. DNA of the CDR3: TGTGCCAGCAGTTACTCGAACAGGGGGTTGAACACTGAAGCTTTCTTT.

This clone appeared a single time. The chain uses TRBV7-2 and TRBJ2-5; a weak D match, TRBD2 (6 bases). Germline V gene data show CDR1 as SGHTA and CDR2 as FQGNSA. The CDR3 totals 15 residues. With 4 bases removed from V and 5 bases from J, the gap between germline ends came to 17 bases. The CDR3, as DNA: TGTGCCAGCAGCTCTAGTATCGGGGGAGTGGAGACCCAGTACTTC. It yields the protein CASSSSIGGVETQYF.

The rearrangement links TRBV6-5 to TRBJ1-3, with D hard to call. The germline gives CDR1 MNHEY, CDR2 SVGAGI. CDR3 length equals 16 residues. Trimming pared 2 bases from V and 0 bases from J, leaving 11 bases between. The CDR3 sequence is CASSYGLPGSGNTIYF. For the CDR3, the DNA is TGTGCCAGCAGTTACGGACTCCCGGGCTCTGGAAACACCATATATTTT.

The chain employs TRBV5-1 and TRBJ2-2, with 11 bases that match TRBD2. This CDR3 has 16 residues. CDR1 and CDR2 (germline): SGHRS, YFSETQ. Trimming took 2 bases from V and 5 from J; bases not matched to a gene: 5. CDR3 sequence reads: CASSFTSGSGTGELFF. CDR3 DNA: TGCGCCAGCAGCTTCACTAGCGGGAGCGGTACCGGGGAGCTGTTTTTT.

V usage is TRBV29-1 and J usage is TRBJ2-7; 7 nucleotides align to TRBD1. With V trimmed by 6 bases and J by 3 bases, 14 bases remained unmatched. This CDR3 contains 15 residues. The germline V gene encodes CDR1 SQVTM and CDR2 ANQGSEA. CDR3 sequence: CSVAGDRQGSYEQYF. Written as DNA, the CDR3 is TGCAGCGTCGCTGGAGATCGACAGGGAAGCTACGAGCAGTACTTC.

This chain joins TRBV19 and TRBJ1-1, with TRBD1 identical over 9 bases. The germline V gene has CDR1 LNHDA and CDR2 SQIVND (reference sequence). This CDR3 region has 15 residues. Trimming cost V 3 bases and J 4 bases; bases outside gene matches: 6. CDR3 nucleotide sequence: TGTGCCAGTAGTATCCGGGGACAGGGAGGCACTGAAGCTTTCTTT. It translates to CASSIRGQGGTEAFF.

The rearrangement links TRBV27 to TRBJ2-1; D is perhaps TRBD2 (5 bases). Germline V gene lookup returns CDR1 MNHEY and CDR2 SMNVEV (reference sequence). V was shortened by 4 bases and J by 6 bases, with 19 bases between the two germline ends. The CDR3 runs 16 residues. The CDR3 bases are TGTGCCAGCAGTTCCAAACTTACTAGAGGTGGCAATGAGCAGTTCTTC. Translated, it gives CASSSKLTRGGNEQFF.